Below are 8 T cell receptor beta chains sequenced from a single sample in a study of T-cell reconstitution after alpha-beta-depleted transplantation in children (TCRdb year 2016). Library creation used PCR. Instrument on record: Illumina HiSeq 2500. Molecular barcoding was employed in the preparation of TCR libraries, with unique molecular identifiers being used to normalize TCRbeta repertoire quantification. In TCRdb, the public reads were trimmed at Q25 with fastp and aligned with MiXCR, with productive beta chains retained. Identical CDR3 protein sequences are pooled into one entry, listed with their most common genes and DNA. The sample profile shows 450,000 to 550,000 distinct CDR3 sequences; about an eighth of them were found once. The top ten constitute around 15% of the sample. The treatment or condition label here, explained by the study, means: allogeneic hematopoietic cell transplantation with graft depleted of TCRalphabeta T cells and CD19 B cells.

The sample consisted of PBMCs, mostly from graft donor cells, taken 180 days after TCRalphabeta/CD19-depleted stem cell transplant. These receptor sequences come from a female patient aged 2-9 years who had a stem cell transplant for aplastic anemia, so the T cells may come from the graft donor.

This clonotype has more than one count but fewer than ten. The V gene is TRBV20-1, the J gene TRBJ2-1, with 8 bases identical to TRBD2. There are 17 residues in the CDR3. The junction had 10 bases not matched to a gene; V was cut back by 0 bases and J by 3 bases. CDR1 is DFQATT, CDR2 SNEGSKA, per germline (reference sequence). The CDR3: CSARDPFLTSDYNEQFF. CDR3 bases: TGCAGTGCTAGAGACCCCTTCCTGACTAGCGACTACAATGAGCAGTTCTTC.

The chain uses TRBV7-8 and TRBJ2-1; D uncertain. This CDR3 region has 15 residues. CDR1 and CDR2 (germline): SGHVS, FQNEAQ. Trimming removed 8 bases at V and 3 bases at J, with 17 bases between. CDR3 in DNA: TGTGCCAGCTCCGTTGACTCCCCCTTCTACAATGAGCAGTTCTTC. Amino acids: CASSVDSPFYNEQFF.

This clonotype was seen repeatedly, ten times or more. This CDR3 is CASSSSGHGSYNEQFF. The DNA for the CDR3 is TGTGCCAGCAGTTCCTCGGGACATGGATCCTACAATGAGCAGTTCTTC. V and J are TRBV28 and TRBJ2-1; TRBD1 might be the D (6 bases). CDR3 length equals 16 residues. Trimming stripped 4 bases from V and 1 base from J, with 14 bases between. Germline loops: CDR1 MDHEN, CDR2 SYDVKM.

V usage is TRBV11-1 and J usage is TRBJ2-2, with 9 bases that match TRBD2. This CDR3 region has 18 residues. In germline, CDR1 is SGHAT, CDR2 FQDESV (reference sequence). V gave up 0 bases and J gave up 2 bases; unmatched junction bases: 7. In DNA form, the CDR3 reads TGTGCCAGCAGCTTAGCCCCTACGACTAGCGGAAACACCGGGGAGCTGTTTTTT. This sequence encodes CASSLAPTTSGNTGELFF.

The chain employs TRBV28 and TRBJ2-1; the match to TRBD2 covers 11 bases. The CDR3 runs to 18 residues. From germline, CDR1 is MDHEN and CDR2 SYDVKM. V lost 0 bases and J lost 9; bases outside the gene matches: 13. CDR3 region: CASSLWGASSGRSREQFF. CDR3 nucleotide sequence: TGTGCCAGCAGTTTATGGGGGGCATCTAGCGGGAGGTCTCGTGAGCAGTTCTTC.

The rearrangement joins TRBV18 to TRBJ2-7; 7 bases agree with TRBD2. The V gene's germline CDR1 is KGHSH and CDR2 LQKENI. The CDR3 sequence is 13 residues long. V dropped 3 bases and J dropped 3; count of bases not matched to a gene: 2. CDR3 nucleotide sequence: TGTGCCAGCTCACCGAAGCGGGACTACGAGCAGTACTTC. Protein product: CASSPKRDYEQYF.

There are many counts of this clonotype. CDR3 coding DNA: TGCGCCAGCAGCCAAGATTTATCTGCGGATACGCAGTATTTT. Translating it yields CASSQDLSADTQYF. This chain connects TRBV4-3 to TRBJ2-3; D is undetermined. The CDR3 runs 14 residues. Germline V gives CDR1 LGHNA, CDR2 YSLEER. Trimming removed 0 bases at V and 6 bases at J, with 10 bases between.

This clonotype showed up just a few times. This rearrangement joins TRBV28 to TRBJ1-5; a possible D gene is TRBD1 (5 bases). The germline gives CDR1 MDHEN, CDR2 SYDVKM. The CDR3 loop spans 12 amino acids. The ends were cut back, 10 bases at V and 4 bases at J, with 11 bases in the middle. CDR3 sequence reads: CAIKEGNQPQHF. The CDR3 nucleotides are TGTGCCATCAAGGAGGGGAATCAGCCCCAGCATTTT.